The TCR beta chain described here comes from a study of shared clonotypes between healthy human individuals. Only Caucasian adults living in Nashville, Tennessee made up the donor group. Study-wide findings and caveats: Sequencing depth was expected to affect clonotype sharing among donors.

In the original workflow: Junction-only immunoSEQ data arrived without quality scores, meaning filtering differed. The data were produced by immunoSEQ multiplex PCR, yet TCRdb's version contains in-frame clones alone and is incomplete. V and J calls and clone size are copied from that table; D and trimming were computed from the DNA. The repertoire holds hundreds of thousands of clones, with 60% to 75% as singletons. Between the trimmed V and J ends, which lost 4 bases and 1 base, there was a span of 9 bases. The CDR3 covers 14 residues. Looked up from germline, CDR1 is SGHRS and CDR2 is YFSETQ. Note on this clone: What it binds is not known.

V and J are TRBV5-1 and TRBJ1-3; TRBD1 is a possible D gene (5 bases). The source material was memory CD4+ T cells sorted from blood. The subset denotes: CD45RA-negative fraction. The sequence was collected from a woman under 40 in good health. The CDR3 sequence is CASSQGLSGNTIYF. The DNA of the CDR3 is TGCGCCAGCAGCCAGGGTTTATCTGGAAACACCATATATTTT.